This T cell receptor beta chain was recorded in a study of prognosis after radiotherapy for stage I lung cancer. CDR3 length: 13 amino acids. V trimming: 10 bases; J trimming: 0 bases; junction bases outside the gene matches: 4. Per the germline V gene, CDR1 is LNHDA and CDR2 is SQIVND (reference sequence). Genomic DNA served as the source from which two-round multiplex PCR generated TCR beta CDR3 amplicons. Amplification during the initial PCR round employed primers specific to each TRBV and TRBJ gene. TCRdb ran MiXCR on the multiplex PCR reads and lists one entry per CDR3 protein. The sample yields nearly 25,000 distinct CDR3 sequences, roughly 40% seen once. In its sample, this clonotype was seen many times.

The V call is TRBV19, the J call TRBJ1-1; TRBD1 matches at 8 bases. The source is a donor over 45 with non-small cell lung cancer. The input for sequencing was PBMCs, taken before or after stereotactic body radiation therapy (not recorded which). The CDR3 DNA follows: TGTGCCACGCAGGGGGCCCTGAACACTGAAGCTTTCTTT. Its protein product is CATQGALNTEAFF.